This T cell receptor (beta chain) was sequenced for a study of OX40 agonist ivuxolimab in advanced cancers. Study-wide context: Treatment received earlier with anti-PD-1, anti-PD-L1 or anti-CTLA-4 agents was allowed, and more than 30% had some.

Turning to this clone: Its antigen remains unknown.

Study-wide points: Certain nonresponders additionally had low normalized T-cell clonal expansion.

Patients with a history of autoimmune disease or on systemic immunosuppression were excluded. Blood specimens came from baseline, cycle 4 day 1, and cycle 7 day 1. Some clones are missing from TCRdb's copy, which holds only in-frame ones; the method was immunoSEQ multiplex PCR. The repertoire consists of 89,000 or so clones, with roughly 88% occurring once and the leading ten covering roughly 0.8%. The starting material was CD4+ or CD8+ T cells sorted from blood, obtained in a trial of the OX40 agonist ivuxolimab. This sequence was found in an adult with an advanced solid tumor such as melanoma, head and neck, liver or kidney cancer.

CDR3 residues: CASSPWTGAGNTIYF. CDR3 DNA: TGTGCCAGTAGCCCATGGACGGGGGCCGGCAACACCATATATTTT. The chain uses TRBV19 and TRBJ1-3; a possible D gene is TRBD1 (6 bases). CDR1 is LNHDA, CDR2 SQIVND, per germline (reference sequence). V gave up 6 bases and J gave up 7 bases, with 19 bases separating them. The CDR3 totals 15 residues.